This is a list of T cell receptor beta chains from one sample in a study of Ad26.COV2.S vaccination and SARS-CoV-2 variants. The repertoire was sequenced with immunoSEQ multiplex PCR; TCRdb's copy has only in-frame clones and lacks some. The repertoire holds around 300,000 clones, 85% to 90% seen once, with approximately 5% in the top ten. The sequenced sample was peripheral blood, obtained in a trial of Ad26.COV2.S vaccine versus placebo. The receptors derive from a person aged 18 to 59 who received the Ad26.COV2.S COVID-19 vaccine or a placebo. Both conserved end residues are trimmed from each CDR3. Part of the rows lack a size; the others show once, few, many or a class for expanded clones.

abundance	v_gene	j_gene	CDR3aa
.	TRBV28	TRBJ1-5	ASSFRPGQGTDQPQH
.	TRBV6-5	TRBJ1-2	ASRDTGGRNYGYT
.	TRBV9	TRBJ2-5	ASNPSGGIGETQY
.	TRBV11-1	TRBJ2-1	ASSPSGTSSYNEQF
.	TRBV14	TRBJ2-1	ASSQTPWGFSYNEQF
once	TRBV27	TRBJ1-5	ASKNGQGLRSNQPQH
.	TRBV5-1	TRBJ1-1	ASSPRQGTNTEAF
.	TRBV2	TRBJ1-5	ASSEWGYSNQPQH
.	TRBV7-8	TRBJ1-2	ATKMAGTDRSYT
.	TRBV4-1	TRBJ1-4	ASSLELGQGSEKLF
.	TRBV10-1	TRBJ2-5	ASSVGGGGGETQY
.	TRBV19	TRBJ1-3	ASKHGTGNTIY
.	TRBV6-1	TRBJ2-7	ASSEEGEQY
.	TRBV5-1	TRBJ2-7	ASSLVPGGHYEQY
.	TRBV15	TRBJ1-1	ATSRDLAGHPFEAF
.	TRBV23-1	TRBJ1-5	ASSRVDNQPQH
once	TRBV20-1	TRBJ1-1	SASLPDLNTEAF
.	TRBV25-1	TRBJ1-1	ASSEDTGSQNTEAF
.	TRBV5-1	TRBJ2-7	ASSFQRTEKYEQY
.	TRBV27	TRBJ2-1	ASSRGNEQF
.	TRBV10-1	TRBJ2-1	ASSESREGNEQF
few	TRBV5-1	TRBJ2-7	ASSEGHGYEQY
.	TRBV20-1	TRBJ1-2	SASQQERGYT
few	TRBV4-1	TRBJ1-2	ASSQVLGQGARGYT
once	TRBV25-1	TRBJ2-2	ASSESIGTFTNTGELF
.	TRBV6-6	TRBJ1-6	ASTSQGAGLMSPLH
.	TRBV28	TRBJ1-5	ASSFSAQPQH
once	TRBV19	TRBJ1-5	ASSIRLGDRGSH
.	TRBV28	TRBJ2-1	ASSPTVGHNEQF
.	TRBV4-1	TRBJ1-6	ASSQAGSSPLH
.	TRBV6-1	TRBJ1-5	ASSEPPSRGNQPQH
.	TRBV4-3	TRBJ2-3	ASSQDRSPTDTQY
.	TRBV28	TRBJ1-2	ASSGTPNNYGYT
few	TRBV5-1	TRBJ1-3	ASSLTGFGNTIY
.	TRBV28	TRBJ1-5	ASSPRLGLLGGAQPQH